This T cell receptor beta chain was observed in a study of beta chain features in type 1 diabetes (dated by TCRdb to 2017 to 2018). As for the study more broadly: Patients and healthy donors did not differ in mean age, gender distribution, total cell number or subset yield. A total of 90 million to 120 million sorted cells were examined across all samples, and a strong correlation was observed between cell number per subset and RNA yield. In the study, recently diagnosed type 1 diabetes patients and matched healthy donors were compared on the TCRB repertoires of their sorted circulating CD4+ T cell subsets. Naive and central memory subsets were obtained from all 30 or so donors, but regulatory and stem cell-like memory subsets were isolated from only 8 patients and roughly 8 healthy donors. Overall study results and their limits: Patients with type 1 diabetes made fewer insertions and deleted more nucleotides at VDJ recombination sites, implying thymic rearrangement abnormalities. Naive, central memory and regulatory TCRB repertoires appeared to be more similar among patients than among healthy donors. Type 1 diabetes patients showed a moderate but significant shortening of TCRB CDR3 length in all four CD4+ subsets. Sequencing cDNA rather than genomic DNA could over-represent highly expressing activated cells, although activation and CD3 levels did not differ between groups. Shorter templates might be favored by PCR, yet because patient and control samples were amplified and corrected together, any such skew would affect both groups equally. Because the HLA sub-analyses included only small numbers of individuals, any influence of HLA type on TCRB rearrangement was left unresolved.

Each donor gave one peripheral blood draw, about 100 mL on average, collected into heparinised tubes. A BD FACSAria II and a panel including CD45RO, CCR7, CD25, CD127, CD95 and CD27 were used to sort naive, central memory, regulatory and stem cell-like memory CD4+ T cells. Every sorted population had a purity above 98%. Right away, PBMCs were isolated by Lymphoprep density gradient centrifugation and were stained directly, with no culture step. Samples were stained and sorted in pairs, with one healthy donor and one patient per experiment, so that batch effects were minimized. The entire amount of isolated RNA was reverse transcribed using the High Capacity cDNA Reverse Transcription Kit, so the sequenced TCRB transcripts were expressed ones. Deep immunoSEQ sequencing was applied to naive, central memory and regulatory T cell samples, giving an average of roughly 3.5 million total reads per sample. Sorted cells were lysed in RLT buffer, and RNA was extracted using DNase-treated RNeasy Micro or Mini kits according to cell number. Each cell subset was processed separately to prevent cross-contamination, with patient and healthy donor samples processed together. Using the immunoSEQ multiplex PCR, TCRB sequences were amplified from cDNA into 87-bp fragments spanning the CDR3 region. Sequencing of the amplicons was performed on the Illumina HiSeq platform. On the authors' methods: PCR bias was computationally corrected using synthetic template baselines, reads within Hamming distance 2 were collapsed, and singletons that could not be merged were discarded. By aligning reads against IMGT, V, D and J genes, CDR3 length, and insertions or deletions at six rearrangement sites were assigned. Within each subset, clonotype counts were normalized to the number of sorted cells before true diversity and Gini coefficients were calculated with the tcR R package. The overlap coefficient, calculated on TCRB nucleotide sequences, was used to measure repertoire sharing. TCRdb holds this immuneACCESS table with in-frame rearrangements only. Some clones are missing; in checked studies, unresolved V genes explain under half, and the rest has no known cause. V and J calls and clone size follow that table, whereas D and trimming were derived from the DNA. In this sample the table shows 300,000 to 450,000 clones, around 10% of which occur a single time. The ten largest account for around 0.66% of the sample.

This clone was recorded a few times. The clone's antigen remains unknown. The record has no base qualities; no much larger clone is one base away. The CDR3 sequence holds 14 residues, the cysteine and phenylalanine included. CDR3 DNA is the only sequence kept; it has 42 bases, read in frame from the first base. Trimming accounts for 4 bases at V and 4 bases at J, while the number of junction bases matched to no gene is 4. CDR1 and CDR2 (SGHAT, FQNNGV) derive from the germline V gene. The sequenced sample consisted of central memory CD4+ T cells from blood. The chain couples TRBV11-2 to TRBJ2-5, and TRBD1 aligns with 9 junction nucleotides. The sequence was obtained from a man aged 25-45 years with type 1 diabetes. In nucleotide form, the sequence is TGTGCCAGCAGCTATGACAGGGGGGGAGAGACCCAGTACTTC. It is translated as CASSYDRGGETQYF. The full variable domain, completed from the reference TRBV11-2 and TRBJ2-5 proteins outside the CDR3, reads EAGVAQSPRYKIIEKRQSVAFWCNPISGHATLYWYQQILGQGPKLLIQFQNNGVVDDSQLPKDRFSAERLKGVDSTLKIQPAKLEDSAVYLCASSYDRGGETQYFGPGTRLLVL.